This T cell receptor (beta chain) was sequenced for a study of cytomegalovirus exposure and HLA in healthy donors. Study-level information: As released early, the data held 85 million to 95 million unique TCRs from HLA-typed donors.

General study findings and limits: Later findings reportedly placed an Asian-associated ancestry cluster below the approximately 670-donor mean for N-insertions. Most likely, a cluster of highly shared sequence variants arose as a sequencing artifact.

PCR amplification relied on 60 Vbeta primers (plus 13 Jbeta primers). Sequencing used immunoSEQ multiplex PCR; TCRdb keeps in-frame clones, though not all of them. The top ten hold about 2.3% of the sample, which has around 280,000 clones, roughly 90% seen once. About this clone: Its antigen is not known.

Trimming pared 1 base from V and 3 bases from J, leaving 8 bases between. CDR3 length: 13 residues. CDR1 is SGHNT, CDR2 YYREEE, per germline (reference sequence). This TCR derives from a woman younger than 35 in good health and CMV-seronegative. What was sequenced was PBMCs. The rearrangement links TRBV5-4 to TRBJ2-7; D uncertain. The CDR3 DNA is TGTGCCAGCAGCTTGTGGCAGAACTACGAGCAGTACTTC. This sequence encodes CASSLWQNYEQYF.